This T cell receptor (beta chain) is drawn from a study of OX40 agonist ivuxolimab in advanced cancers. Repertoires were generated with immunoSEQ multiplex PCR, while TCRdb's copy carries only in-frame clones and drops some. This sample has tens of thousands of clones, with 75% to 90% found just once. As regards this clone: Its antigen is unknown.

Whole-study results and caveats: At 0.1 to 3.0 mg/kg, CD4+ and CD8+ blood T cells expanded clonally by week 6. It was not determined which antigens were specifically recognized by the peripheral T cells that had undergone clonal expansion. CD4+ T cells averaged fewer expanded clones than CD8+ T cells.

The CDR3 runs to 14 residues. Germline V CDR1 and CDR2: SGHRS, YFSETQ. Trimming removed 0 bases from V and 2 bases from J, with 6 bases in between. The specimen was CD4+ or CD8+ T cells sorted from blood, collected in a trial of the OX40 agonist ivuxolimab. The source of this sequence is an adult with an advanced solid tumor such as melanoma, head and neck, liver or kidney cancer. The chain has TRBV5-1 and TRBJ2-1; no clear D gene. CDR3 coding DNA: TGCGCCAGCAGCTTGGAGGCGGCCTACAATGAGCAGTTCTTC. Its translation is CASSLEAAYNEQFF. The complete variable domain, with remaining parts taken from reference TRBV5-1 and TRBJ2-1, reads KAGVTQTPRYLIKTRGQQVTLSCSPISGHRSVSWYQQTPGQGLQFLFEYFSETQRNKGNFPGRFSGRQFSNSRSEMNVSTLELGDSALYLCASSLEAAYNEQFFGPGTRLTVL.